Given below is one T cell receptor (beta chain) in context. Repertoires were generated with immunoSEQ multiplex PCR, while TCRdb's copy carries only in-frame clones and drops some. The repertoire consists of 200,000 to 250,000 clones, with around 83% occurring once and the leading ten covering 8% to 9%. The record originates from a study of blood T cell repertoires in COVID-19. Study information: PBMCs, B-cell-depleted T cells, or T cells provided the cDNA or gDNA that made up the material.

The germline CDR1 and CDR2 sequences are SGHTA and FQGNSA. There are 15 residues in the CDR3. The V gene lost 5 bases and the J gene lost 0 bases, with 11 bases spanning the gap. The clonotype was recovered from a woman over 75 with COVID-19, enrolled during active disease. The gene calls are TRBV7-2 and TRBJ1-3; TRBD1 might be the D (5 bases). The material sequenced was peripheral blood. As DNA, the CDR3 is TGTGCCAGCAGCCCTAGACAGAGCTCTGGAAACACCATATATTTT. Translating it yields CASSPRQSSGNTIYF.